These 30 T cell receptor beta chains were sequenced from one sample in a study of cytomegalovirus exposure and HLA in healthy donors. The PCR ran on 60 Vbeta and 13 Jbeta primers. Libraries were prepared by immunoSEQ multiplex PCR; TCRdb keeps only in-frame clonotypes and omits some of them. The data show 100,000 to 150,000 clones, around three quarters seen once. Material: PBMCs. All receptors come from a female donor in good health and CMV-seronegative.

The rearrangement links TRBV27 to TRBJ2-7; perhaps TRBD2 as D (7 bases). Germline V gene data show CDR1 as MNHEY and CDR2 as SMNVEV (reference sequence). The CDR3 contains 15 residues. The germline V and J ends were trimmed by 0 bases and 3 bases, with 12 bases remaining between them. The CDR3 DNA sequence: TGTGCCAGCAGTTTATCTCGAGGGGGGGGCTACGAGCAGTACTTC. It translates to CASSLSRGGGYEQYF.

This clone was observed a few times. Written as DNA, the CDR3 is TGTGCCAGCAGGAAAGGGGGACAGGGGCAGAGTGGCTACACCTTC. Its translation: CASRKGGQGQSGYTF. The rearrangement joins TRBV6-5 to TRBJ1-2; TRBD1 agrees at 10 bases. The CDR3 length is 15 residues. Looked up from germline, CDR1 is MNHEY and CDR2 is SVGAGI. With 6 bases clipped from V and 7 bases from J, the junction kept 11 bases outside the gene matches.

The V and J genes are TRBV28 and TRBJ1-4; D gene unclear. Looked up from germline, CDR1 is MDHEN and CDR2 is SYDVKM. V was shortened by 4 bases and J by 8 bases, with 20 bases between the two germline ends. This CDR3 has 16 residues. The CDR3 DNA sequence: TGTGCCAGCAGTTCGACCGGCGCAGCGGGATGGGAAAAACTGTTTTTT. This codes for CASSSTGAAGWEKLFF.

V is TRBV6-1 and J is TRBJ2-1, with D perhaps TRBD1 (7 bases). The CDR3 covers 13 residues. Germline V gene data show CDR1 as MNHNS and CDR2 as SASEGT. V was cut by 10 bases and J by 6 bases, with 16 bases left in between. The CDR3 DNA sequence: TGTGCCACGGCGGGACAGTTGAGCAATGAGCAGTTCTTC. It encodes CATAGQLSNEQFF.

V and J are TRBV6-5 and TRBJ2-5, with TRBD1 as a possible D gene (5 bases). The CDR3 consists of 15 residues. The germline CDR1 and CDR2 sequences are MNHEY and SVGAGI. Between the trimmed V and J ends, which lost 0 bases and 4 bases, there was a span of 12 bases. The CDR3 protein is CASSYSGQGRETQYF. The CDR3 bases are TGTGCCAGCAGTTACTCCGGCCAGGGCCGAGAGACCCAGTACTTC.

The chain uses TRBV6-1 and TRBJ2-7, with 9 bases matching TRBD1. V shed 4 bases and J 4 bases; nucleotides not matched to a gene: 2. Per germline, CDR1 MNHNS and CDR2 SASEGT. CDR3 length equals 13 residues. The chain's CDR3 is CASSVGTGYEQYF. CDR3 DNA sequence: TGTGCCAGCAGTGTCGGGACAGGGTACGAGCAGTACTTC.

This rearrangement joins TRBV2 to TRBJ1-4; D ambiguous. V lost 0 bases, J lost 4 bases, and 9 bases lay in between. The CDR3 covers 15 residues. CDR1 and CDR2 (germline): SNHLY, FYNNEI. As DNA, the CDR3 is TGTGCCAGCAGTGAAGCGGCGGGCCGTAATGAAAAACTGTTTTTT. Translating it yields CASSEAAGRNEKLFF. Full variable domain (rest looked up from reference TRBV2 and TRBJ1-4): EPEVTQTPSHQVTQMGQEVILRCVPISNHLYFYWYRQILGQKVEFLVSFYNNEISEKSEIFDDQFSVERPDGSNFTLKIRSTKLEDSAMYFCASSEAAGRNEKLFFGSGTQLSVL.

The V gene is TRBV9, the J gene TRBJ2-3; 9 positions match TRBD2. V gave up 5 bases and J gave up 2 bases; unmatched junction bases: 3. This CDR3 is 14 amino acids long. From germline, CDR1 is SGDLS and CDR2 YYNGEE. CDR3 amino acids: CASRGLAYTDTQYF. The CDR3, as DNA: TGTGCCAGCAGGGGACTAGCCTACACAGATACGCAGTATTTT.

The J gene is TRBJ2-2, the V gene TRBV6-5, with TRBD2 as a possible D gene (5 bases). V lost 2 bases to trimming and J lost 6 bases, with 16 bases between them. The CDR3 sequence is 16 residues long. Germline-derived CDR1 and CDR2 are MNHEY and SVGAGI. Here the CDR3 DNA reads TGTGCCAGCAGTTACCACGGGGTCGTCAGGTCCGGGGAGCTGTTTTTT. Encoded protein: CASSYHGVVRSGELFF.

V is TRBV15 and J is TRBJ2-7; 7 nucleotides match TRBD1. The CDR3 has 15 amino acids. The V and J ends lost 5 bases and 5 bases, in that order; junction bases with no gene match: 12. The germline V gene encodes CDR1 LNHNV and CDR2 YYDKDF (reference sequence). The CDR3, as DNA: TGTGCCACCAGCGGACTCCAGACAGGGCTACACGAGCAGTACTTC. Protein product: CATSGLQTGLHEQYF.

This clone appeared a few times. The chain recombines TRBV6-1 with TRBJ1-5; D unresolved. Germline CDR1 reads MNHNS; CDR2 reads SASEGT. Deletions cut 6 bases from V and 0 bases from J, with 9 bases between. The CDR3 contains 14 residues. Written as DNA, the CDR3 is TGTGCCAGCAGGGCGGGTCATAGCAATCAGCCCCAGCATTTT. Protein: CASRAGHSNQPQHF.

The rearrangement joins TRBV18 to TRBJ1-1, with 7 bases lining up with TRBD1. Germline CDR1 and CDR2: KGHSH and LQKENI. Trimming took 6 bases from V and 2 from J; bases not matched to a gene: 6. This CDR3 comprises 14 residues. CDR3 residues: CASSQGQLNTEAFF. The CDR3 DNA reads TGTGCCAGCTCCCAGGGACAGCTAAACACTGAAGCTTTCTTT.

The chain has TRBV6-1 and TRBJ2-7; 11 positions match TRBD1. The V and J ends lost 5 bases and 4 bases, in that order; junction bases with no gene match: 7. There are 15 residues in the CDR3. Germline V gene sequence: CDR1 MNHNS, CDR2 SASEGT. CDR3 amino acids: CASSSTGTGGYEQYF. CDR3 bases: TGTGCCAGCAGTTCTACCGGGACAGGGGGTTACGAGCAGTACTTC.

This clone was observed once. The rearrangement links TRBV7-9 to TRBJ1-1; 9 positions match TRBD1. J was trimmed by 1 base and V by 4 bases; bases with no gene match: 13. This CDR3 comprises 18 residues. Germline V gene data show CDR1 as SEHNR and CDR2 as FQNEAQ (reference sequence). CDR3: CASSSPRRTGAANTEAFF. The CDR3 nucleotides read TGTGCCAGCAGCTCGCCCCGAAGGACAGGGGCCGCGAACACTGAAGCTTTCTTT.

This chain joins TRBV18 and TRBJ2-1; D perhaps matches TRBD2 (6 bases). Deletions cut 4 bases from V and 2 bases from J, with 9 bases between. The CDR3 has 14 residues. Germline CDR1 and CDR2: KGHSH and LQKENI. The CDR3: CASSLAGTYNEQFF. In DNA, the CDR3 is TGTGCCAGCTCACTTGCGGGGACCTACAATGAGCAGTTCTTC.

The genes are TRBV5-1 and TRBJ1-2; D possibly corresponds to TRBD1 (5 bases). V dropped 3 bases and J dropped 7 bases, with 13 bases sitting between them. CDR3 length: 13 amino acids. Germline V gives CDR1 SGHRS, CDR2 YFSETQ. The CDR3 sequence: CASSWTAGGGYTF. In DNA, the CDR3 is TGCGCCAGCAGCTGGACCGCGGGGGGTGGCTACACCTTC.

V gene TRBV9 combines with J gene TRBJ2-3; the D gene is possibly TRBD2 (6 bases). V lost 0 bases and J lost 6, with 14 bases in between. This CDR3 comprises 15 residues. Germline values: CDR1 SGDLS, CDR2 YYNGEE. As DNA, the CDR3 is TGTGCCAGCAGCGTAGAGGGAGGTCTGTCTGATACGCAGTATTTT. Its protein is CASSVEGGLSDTQYF.

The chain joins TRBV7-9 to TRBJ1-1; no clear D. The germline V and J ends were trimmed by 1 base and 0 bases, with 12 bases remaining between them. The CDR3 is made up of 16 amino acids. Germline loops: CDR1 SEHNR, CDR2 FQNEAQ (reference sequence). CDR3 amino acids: CASSLVRRAVNTEAFF. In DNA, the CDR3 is TGTGCCAGCAGCTTAGTGCGGAGGGCAGTGAACACTGAAGCTTTCTTT.

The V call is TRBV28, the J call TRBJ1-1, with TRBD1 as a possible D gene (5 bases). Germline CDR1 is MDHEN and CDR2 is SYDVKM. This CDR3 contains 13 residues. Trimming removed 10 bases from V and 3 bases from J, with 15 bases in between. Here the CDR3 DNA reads TGTGCCACCAAGCGCAGGGCCCACACTGAAGCTTTCTTT. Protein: CATKRRAHTEAFF.

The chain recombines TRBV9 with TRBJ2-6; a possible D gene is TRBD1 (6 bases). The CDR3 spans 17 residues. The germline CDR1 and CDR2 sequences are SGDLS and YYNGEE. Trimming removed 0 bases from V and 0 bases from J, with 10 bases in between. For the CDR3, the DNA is TGTGCCAGCAGCGTAGTTGGGACACACTCTGGGGCCAACGTCCTGACTTTC. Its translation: CASSVVGTHSGANVLTF. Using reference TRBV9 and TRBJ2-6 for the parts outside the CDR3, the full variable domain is DSGVTQTPKHLITATGQRVTLRCSPRSGDLSVYWYQQSLDQGLQFLIQYYNGEERAKGNILERFSAQQFPDLHSELNLSSLELGDSALYFCASSVVGTHSGANVLTFGAGSRLTVL.

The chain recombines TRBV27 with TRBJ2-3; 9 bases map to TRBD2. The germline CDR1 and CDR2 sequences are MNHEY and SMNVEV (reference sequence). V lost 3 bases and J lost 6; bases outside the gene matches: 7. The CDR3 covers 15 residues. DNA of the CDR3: TGTGCCAGCAGTTTGGGCGGGGGGGCCTACGATACGCAGTATTTT. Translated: CASSLGGGAYDTQYF.

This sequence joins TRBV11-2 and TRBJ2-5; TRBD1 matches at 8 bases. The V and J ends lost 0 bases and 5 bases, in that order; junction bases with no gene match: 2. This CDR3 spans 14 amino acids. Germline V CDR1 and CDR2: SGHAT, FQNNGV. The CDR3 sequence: CASSLETGVETQYF. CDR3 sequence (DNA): TGTGCCAGCAGCTTAGAGACAGGGGTGGAGACCCAGTACTTC.

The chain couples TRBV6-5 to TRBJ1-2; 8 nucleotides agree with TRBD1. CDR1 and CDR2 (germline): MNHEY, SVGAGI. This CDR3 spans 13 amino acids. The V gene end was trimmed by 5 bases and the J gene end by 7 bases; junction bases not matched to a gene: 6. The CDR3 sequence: CASSRTGGGGYTF. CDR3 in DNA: TGTGCCAGCAGTCGAACAGGGGGGGGTGGCTACACCTTC.

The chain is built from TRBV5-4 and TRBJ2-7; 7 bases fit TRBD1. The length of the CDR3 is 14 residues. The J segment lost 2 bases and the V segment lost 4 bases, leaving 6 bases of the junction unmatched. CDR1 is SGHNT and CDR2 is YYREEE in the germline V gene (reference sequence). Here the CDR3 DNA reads TGTGCCAGCAGCCCCCGGGACAGAACCTACGAGCAGTACTTC. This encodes CASSPRDRTYEQYF.

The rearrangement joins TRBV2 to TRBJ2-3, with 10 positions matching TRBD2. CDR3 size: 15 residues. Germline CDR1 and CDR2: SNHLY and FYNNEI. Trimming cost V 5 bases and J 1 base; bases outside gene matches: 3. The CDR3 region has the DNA TGTGCCAGCAGTACCGGGACTAGCGGCACAGATACGCAGTATTTT. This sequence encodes CASSTGTSGTDTQYF.

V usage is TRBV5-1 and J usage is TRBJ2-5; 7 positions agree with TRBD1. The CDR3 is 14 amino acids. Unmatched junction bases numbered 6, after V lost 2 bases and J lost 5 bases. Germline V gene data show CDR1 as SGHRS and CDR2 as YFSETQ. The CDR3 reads CASSFTGARETQYF. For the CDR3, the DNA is TGCGCCAGCAGCTTCACAGGGGCCCGGGAGACCCAGTACTTC.

The CDR3 loop is CASSVGGGPTYEQYF. The CDR3 coding sequence is TGTGCCAGCAGCGTGGGCGGGGGCCCGACCTACGAGCAGTACTTC. This chain connects TRBV9 to TRBJ2-7, with a weak D call TRBD2 (7 bases). This CDR3 is built from 15 residues. From germline, CDR1 is SGDLS and CDR2 YYNGEE. Trimming stripped 2 bases from V and 2 bases from J, with 14 bases between.

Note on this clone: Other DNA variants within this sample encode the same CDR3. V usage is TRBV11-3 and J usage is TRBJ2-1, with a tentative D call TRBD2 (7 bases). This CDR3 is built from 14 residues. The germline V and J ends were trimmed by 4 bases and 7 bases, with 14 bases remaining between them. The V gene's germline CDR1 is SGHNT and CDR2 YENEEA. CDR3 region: CASSSGGPRNEQFF. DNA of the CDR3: TGTGCCAGCAGCTCCGGGGGGCCAAGGAATGAGCAGTTCTTC.

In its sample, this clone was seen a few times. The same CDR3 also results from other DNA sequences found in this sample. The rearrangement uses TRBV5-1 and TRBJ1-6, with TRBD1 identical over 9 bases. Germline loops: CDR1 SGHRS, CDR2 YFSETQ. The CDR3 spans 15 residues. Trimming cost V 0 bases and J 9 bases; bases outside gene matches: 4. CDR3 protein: CASSLAGQGSSPLHF. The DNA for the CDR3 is TGCGCCAGCAGCTTGGCCGGACAGGGGAGTTCACCCCTCCACTTT.

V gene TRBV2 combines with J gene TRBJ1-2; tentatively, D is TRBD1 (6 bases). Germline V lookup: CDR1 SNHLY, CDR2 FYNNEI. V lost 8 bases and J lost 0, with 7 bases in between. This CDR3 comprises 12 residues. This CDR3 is CASQGTNYGYTF. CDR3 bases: TGTGCCAGCCAGGGGACTAACTATGGCTACACCTTC.